This passage covers 30 T cell receptor beta chains from one sample sequenced in a study of cytomegalovirus exposure and HLA in healthy donors. 60 Vbeta and 13 Jbeta primers were used in PCR. Profiled with immunoSEQ multiplex PCR; TCRdb holds only in-frame clones, not every one. Of 250,000 to 300,000 clones in the sample, around nine tenths were seen once. Sequenced: PBMCs. The receptor source for this set is a girl aged 2 to 9 in good health and CMV-seronegative.

This clone was detected once. J is TRBJ2-7 and V is TRBV4-1, with D perhaps TRBD1 (5 bases). The CDR3 length is 14 residues. Trimming took 8 bases from V and 4 from J, leaving 18 bases between them. From germline, CDR1 is MGHRA and CDR2 YSYEKL. The CDR3 here is CASAPGPDSYEQYF. The DNA for the CDR3 is TGCGCCAGCGCCCCAGGGCCTGATTCTTACGAGCAGTACTTC.

The chain employs TRBV11-2 and TRBJ1-1; D is uncertain. Germline V lookup: CDR1 SGHAT, CDR2 FQNNGV. The CDR3 contains 16 residues. Deletions cut 0 bases from V and 4 bases from J, with 15 bases between. CDR3 sequence: CASSLEPRSSGTEAFF. In nucleotides, the CDR3 is TGTGCCAGCAGCTTAGAGCCACGCTCATCCGGCACTGAAGCTTTCTTT.

This clone was seen a few times. J is TRBJ2-7 and V is TRBV7-2, with TRBD2 matching over 7 bases. Germline assignment: CDR1 SGHTA and CDR2 FQGNSA. This CDR3 has 17 residues. The V gene end was trimmed by 4 bases and the J gene end by 0 bases; junction bases not matched to a gene: 12. The CDR3 protein is CASSSAPLLATSYEQYF. As DNA, the CDR3 is TGTGCCAGCAGCTCCGCCCCTCTACTAGCGACCTCCTACGAGCAGTACTTC.

The J gene is TRBJ2-1, the V gene TRBV9; maybe TRBD1 (6 bases). Per the germline V gene, CDR1 is SGDLS and CDR2 is YYNGEE. Between the trimmed V and J ends, which lost 1 base and 5 bases, there was a span of 16 bases. The length of the CDR3 is 16 residues. The CDR3 bases are TGTGCCAGCAGCGTAAGTTGGGGACAAGCCGACAATGAGCAGTTCTTC. Translation: CASSVSWGQADNEQFF.

As for this clone: One end of the junction does not line up with germline, which may come from a read error. V usage is TRBV13 and J usage is TRBJ1-3; a weak D match, TRBD1 (6 bases). The CDR3 sequence is 12 residues long. Germline V gene lookup returns CDR1 PRHDT and CDR2 FYEKMQ (reference sequence). CDR3 residues: CASSRTSNRVLF. The DNA for the CDR3 is TGTGCCAGCAGCCGCACGAGTAACAGGGTTCTTTTT.

CDR3 DNA sequence: TGTGCCACACTGACAGGTGACAGTTACAATGAGCAGTTCTTC. Translating gives CATLTGDSYNEQFF. The genes are TRBV6-6 and TRBJ2-1; D may be TRBD1 (6 bases). The germline V gene encodes CDR1 MNHNY and CDR2 SVGAGI (reference sequence). The V end lost 10 bases, the J end lost 4 bases, and 17 bases lay between the germline ends. The CDR3 is made up of 14 amino acids.

This chain joins TRBV7-6 and TRBJ2-3; 8 nucleotides align to TRBD1. Germline V CDR1 and CDR2: SGHVS, FNYEAQ. The CDR3 loop spans 17 amino acids. J gave up 2 bases and V 7 bases, and 14 bases lay outside the gene matches. CDR3 sequence (DNA): TGTGCCAGCACCAAAGGAGCGACAGGGGCCTTCACAGATACGCAGTATTTT. Its translation is CASTKGATGAFTDTQYF.

The chain carries TRBV7-2 and TRBJ1-1, with TRBD1 matching over 8 bases. V lost 6 bases, J lost 7 bases, and 7 bases stayed unmatched. The germline V gene encodes CDR1 SGHTA and CDR2 FQGNSA. This CDR3 region has 13 residues. This CDR3 reads CASRFGQGVEAFF. The CDR3 coding sequence is TGTGCCAGCAGATTCGGACAGGGAGTTGAAGCTTTCTTT. Complete variable domain (other parts from reference TRBV7-2 and TRBJ1-1): GAGVSQSPSNKVTEKGKDVELRCDPISGHTALYWYRQSLGQGLEFLIYFQGNSAPDKSGLPSDRFSAERTGGSVSTLTIQRTQQEDSAVYLCASRFGQGVEAFFGQGTRLTVV.

This chain connects TRBV5-1 to TRBJ1-3; D unresolved. Trimming took 0 bases from V and 0 from J, leaving 10 bases between them. The CDR3 sequence is 16 residues long. In germline, CDR1 is SGHRS, CDR2 YFSETQ. As DNA, the CDR3 is TGCGCCAGCAGCTTGGCCGGAGGAATCTCTGGAAACACCATATATTTT. Protein sequence: CASSLAGGISGNTIYF.

The gene calls are TRBV10-3 and TRBJ2-7; 7 bases are a match to TRBD1. The CDR3 is 12 amino acids. Germline V gives CDR1 ENHRY, CDR2 SYGVKD. After removal of 4 bases from V and 5 bases from J, the junction contained 2 bases not matched to a gene. The CDR3 protein is CAISGDSHEQYF. CDR3 sequence (DNA): TGTGCCATCAGTGGGGACAGTCACGAGCAGTACTTC.

The chain employs TRBV30 and TRBJ2-7, with 11 bases matching TRBD2. With V trimmed by 8 bases and J by 5 bases, 20 bases remained unmatched. This CDR3 comprises 17 residues. Germline lookup yields CDR1 GTSNPN and CDR2 SVGIG (reference sequence). CDR3 sequence reads: CAASSGTSGPGGDEQYF. The CDR3 DNA follows: TGTGCCGCCTCCTCCGGGACTAGCGGCCCCGGGGGTGACGAGCAGTACTTC.

This clone has just a few counts. V and J are TRBV11-2 and TRBJ1-1, with D possibly being TRBD1 (5 bases). Per germline, CDR1 SGHAT and CDR2 FQNNGV. Trimming took off 5 bases at V and 4 bases at J, with 8 bases between the two ends. The CDR3 has 12 amino acids. CDR3 sequence: CASSPGLTEAFF. Here the CDR3 DNA reads TGTGCCAGCAGCCCGGGACTCACTGAAGCTTTCTTT.

The gene calls are TRBV2 and TRBJ2-1; 11 bases map to TRBD2. With V trimmed by 7 bases and J by 5 bases, 7 bases remained unmatched. Germline values: CDR1 SNHLY, CDR2 FYNNEI. CDR3 length: 15 amino acids. The CDR3 sequence: CASKPGLAANNEQFF. CDR3 DNA: TGTGCCAGCAAGCCGGGACTAGCGGCCAACAATGAGCAGTTCTTC.

V is TRBV6-1 and J is TRBJ2-1, with 9 bases matching TRBD1. The germline V gene encodes CDR1 MNHNS and CDR2 SASEGT. V lost 4 bases and J lost 6; bases outside the gene matches: 10. The CDR3 consists of 16 residues. Here the CDR3 reads CASSGGQGSVVNEQFF. CDR3 nucleotides: TGTGCCAGCAGTGGGGGACAGGGTTCAGTGGTCAATGAGCAGTTCTTC.

The J gene is TRBJ2-1, the V gene TRBV9; 7 bases fit TRBD1. The V segment lost 2 bases and the J segment 7 bases; nucleotides outside the gene matches: 6. Germline-derived CDR1 and CDR2 are SGDLS and YYNGEE. This CDR3 is built from 14 residues. CDR3 protein: CASSVGVGQNEQFF. Here the CDR3 DNA reads TGTGCCAGCAGCGTCGGGGTGGGACAGAATGAGCAGTTCTTC.

This clone was seen once. The chain carries TRBV11-2 and TRBJ2-1, with TRBD2 identical over 13 bases. This CDR3 comprises 18 residues. The V and J ends lost 5 bases and 0 bases, in that order; junction bases with no gene match: 7. Germline V CDR1 and CDR2: SGHAT, FQNNGV. The CDR3 coding sequence is TGTGCCAGCAGCCCTGGGACTAGCGGGACCGGCTCCTACAATGAGCAGTTCTTC. Translated: CASSPGTSGTGSYNEQFF.

The CDR3 is CASSQDSQYNEQFF. The CDR3 DNA is TGCGCCAGCAGCCAAGATAGCCAGTACAATGAGCAGTTCTTC. The chain has TRBV4-1 and TRBJ2-1; D is undetermined. V lost 0 bases, J lost 4 bases, and 7 bases lay in between. CDR3 length equals 14 residues. Germline lookup yields CDR1 MGHRA and CDR2 YSYEKL.

The chain employs TRBV27 and TRBJ2-7; possible D gene TRBD1, 5 bases. Germline CDR1 is MNHEY and CDR2 is SMNVEV (reference sequence). V lost 6 bases and J 3 bases, leaving 6 bases between the germline ends. CDR3 length: 11 residues. In DNA, the CDR3 is TGTGCCAGCAGAGACAGCTACGAGCAGTACTTC. Translating it yields CASRDSYEQYF.

This chain links TRBV5-8 with TRBJ2-1, with TRBD2 identical over 9 bases. There are 14 residues in the CDR3. Germline trimming cut 3 bases from V and 10 bases from J; bases unmatched to any gene: 8. Per germline, CDR1 SGHTS and CDR2 YDEGEE. In DNA, the CDR3 is TGTGCCAGCAGCTCCAACGGACTAGCGACCGAGCAGTTCTTC. It yields the protein CASSSNGLATEQFF. Variable domain in full (rest from reference TRBV5-8 and TRBJ2-1): EAGVTQSPTHLIKTRGQQATLRCSPISGHTSVYWYQQALGLGLQFLLWYDEGEERNRGNFPPRFSGRQFPNYSSELNVNALELEDSALYLCASSSNGLATEQFFGPGTRLTVL.

DNA of the CDR3: TGTGCCTGGGGGAAGAGGGACAGGGACGGAAACACCATATATTTT. Its translation: CAWGKRDRDGNTIYF. The rearrangement joins TRBV30 to TRBJ1-3; 9 bases agree with TRBD1. The CDR3 totals 15 residues. Germline loops: CDR1 GTSNPN, CDR2 SVGIG (reference sequence). V shed 5 bases and J 4 bases; nucleotides not matched to a gene: 9. Filled out from reference TRBV30 and TRBJ1-3, the complete variable domain reads SQTIHQWPATLVQPVGSPLSLECTVEGTSNPNLYWYRQAAGRGLQLLFYSVGIGQISSEVPQNLSASRPQDRQFILSSKKLLLSDSGFYLCAWGKRDRDGNTIYFGEGSWLTVV.

This chain links TRBV2 with TRBJ2-3; 9 nucleotides align to TRBD1. J was trimmed by 2 bases and V by 6 bases; bases with no gene match: 6. CDR3 length equals 15 residues. Germline values: CDR1 SNHLY, CDR2 FYNNEI. CDR3 in DNA: TGTGCCAGCAGGCTACAGGGGGCCCACACAGATACGCAGTATTTT. As protein: CASRLQGAHTDTQYF.

This chain links TRBV7-3 with TRBJ2-5; 11 nucleotides align to TRBD2. The assigned J gene may be wrong: the sequence end matches TRBJ2-7 better. The CDR3 spans 14 residues. Germline V lookup: CDR1 SGHTA, CDR2 FQGTGA. CDR3 in DNA: TGTGCCAGCAGCTTCCTAGCGGGGGGCTACGAGCAGTACTTC. This encodes CASSFLAGGYEQYF.

This chain joins TRBV19 and TRBJ2-3, with 7 bases identical to TRBD1. The CDR3 spans 13 residues. Germline CDR1 reads LNHDA; CDR2 reads SQIVND (reference sequence). The junction had 6 bases not matched to a gene; V was cut back by 4 bases and J by 8 bases. In DNA, the CDR3 is TGTGCCAGTAGTACCGAAACAGGGGCTACGCAGTATTTT. This sequence encodes CASSTETGATQYF.

The gene calls are TRBV28 and TRBJ1-2, with D perhaps matching TRBD1 (5 bases). Germline lookup yields CDR1 MDHEN and CDR2 SYDVKM. This CDR3 has 13 amino acids. Trimming removed 10 bases from V and 7 bases from J, with 19 bases in between. Here the CDR3 DNA reads TGTGCCACCACGCAGAGGGAGGGACGTGGCTACACCTTC. This encodes CATTQREGRGYTF.

The chain couples TRBV30 to TRBJ1-2, with D tentatively TRBD1 (5 bases). The germline V gene encodes CDR1 GTSNPN and CDR2 SVGIG (reference sequence). The CDR3 length is 16 residues. Deletions cut 1 base from V and 4 bases from J, with 19 bases between. DNA for the CDR3: TGTGCCTGGAGTGCCTCCCTATGGGACTTCTCCTATGGCTACACCTTC. Translating gives CAWSASLWDFSYGYTF.

The V and J genes are TRBV5-6 and TRBJ1-5; 8 bases map to TRBD1. V was pared by 4 bases and J by 7 bases, with 7 bases of the junction left unmatched. Germline assignment: CDR1 SGHDT and CDR2 YYEEEE. This CDR3 comprises 14 residues. This CDR3 reads CASSAGQGAQPQHF. CDR3 coding DNA: TGTGCCAGCAGCGCTGGACAGGGCGCCCAGCCCCAGCATTTT.

The chain has TRBV5-1 and TRBJ2-7, with D maybe TRBD1 (6 bases). Deletions cut 4 bases from V and 0 bases from J, with 17 bases between. The CDR3 contains 16 residues. Germline-derived CDR1 and CDR2 are SGHRS and YFSETQ. CDR3 in amino acids: CASSPRWTDSSYEQYF. Written as DNA, the CDR3 is TGCGCCAGCAGCCCGAGGTGGACGGACAGCTCCTACGAGCAGTACTTC.

The rearrangement joins TRBV2 to TRBJ1-1; D gene ambiguous. CDR1 is SNHLY and CDR2 is FYNNEI in the germline V gene. The CDR3 totals 11 residues. Trimming took 6 bases from V and 3 from J, leaving 5 bases between them. As DNA, the CDR3 is TGTGCCAGCAGAAGCTACACTGAAGCTTTCTTT. Its protein product is CASRSYTEAFF.

The chain is built from TRBV2 and TRBJ2-3; 8 bases are a match to TRBD2. Germline V gene lookup returns CDR1 SNHLY and CDR2 FYNNEI. Losses at the gene ends were 4 bases for V and 2 bases for J; bases not matched to a gene: 5. The CDR3 runs 15 residues. CDR3 in DNA: TGTGCCAGCAGTGGAGCTAGCGGGCTCACAGATACGCAGTATTTT. The encoded protein is CASSGASGLTDTQYF.

V gene TRBV11-2 combines with J gene TRBJ1-1; D not resolved. Germline assignment: CDR1 SGHAT and CDR2 FQNNGV. The CDR3 totals 12 residues. V was shortened by 3 bases and J by 5 bases, with 7 bases between the two germline ends. The CDR3 sequence: CASSFRRTEAFF. The CDR3 coding sequence is TGTGCCAGCAGCTTCCGGCGGACTGAAGCTTTCTTT.